The 8 T cell receptor beta chains reported below all come from one sample, sequenced in a study of blood T cells in healthy people across ages (dated by TCRdb to the mid-2010s). The library was produced with 5' RACE. Sequencing instrument: Illumina HiSeq 2500. A second PCR of roughly 7 to 11 cycles was performed with a sample-barcoded 5' primer and a J-beta primer mix. TCRdb handled the public reads itself, with Q25 trimming in fastp and clone calling in MiXCR, and kept productive beta chains. All rows with the same CDR3 protein become a single entry with the most common DNA and genes. Present in this sample are about 1,400,000 distinct CDR3 sequences, approximately 59% of which were seen just once. Over 5.5% of the sample rests with the top ten. Source material: blood. The source of these receptors is a man between 18 and 29 years old in good health.

This clonotype showed up just a few times. The chain is built from TRBV20-1 and TRBJ2-1; D is unresolved. Deletions cut 3 bases from V and 10 bases from J, with 10 bases between. This CDR3 region has 11 residues. Germline V gene lookup returns CDR1 DFQATT and CDR2 SNEGSKA (reference sequence). CDR3 nucleotides: TGCAGTGCTAGTGGGCACGAGGAGCAGTTCTTC. This codes for CSASGHEEQFF.

The rearrangement uses TRBV6-5 and TRBJ2-7, with D hard to call. This CDR3 is 13 amino acids long. Trimming removed 5 bases from V and 2 bases from J, with 10 bases in between. The V gene's germline CDR1 is MNHEY and CDR2 SVGAGI. The CDR3: CASSTSYAYEQYF. The DNA for the CDR3 is TGTGCCAGCAGTACTTCCTATGCCTACGAGCAGTACTTC.

This clonotype appeared a single time. The rearrangement links TRBV12-3 or TRBV12-4 to TRBJ1-2; TRBD1 aligns across 9 bases. CDR3 length equals 15 residues. V lost 5 bases and J lost 4; bases outside the gene matches: 8. CDR3 nucleotides: TGTGCCAGCAGTCATGGACAGGGGCGAGGCTATGGCTACACCTTC. Translating gives CASSHGQGRGYGYTF.

This chain connects TRBV7-8 to TRBJ1-6; D is uncertain. V shed 6 bases and J shed 0 bases, with 27 bases lying between them. The V gene's germline CDR1 is SGHVS and CDR2 FQNEAQ. The CDR3 extends over 21 amino acids. CDR3 protein: CASSSARGPPTPSSYNSPLHF. The DNA of the CDR3 is TGTGCCAGCAGTTCCGCGCGAGGGCCCCCCACCCCGAGCTCCTATAATTCACCCCTCCACTTT.

The V and J genes are TRBV7-9 and TRBJ2-7; D possibly corresponds to TRBD1 (5 bases). The ends were cut back, 8 bases at V and 0 bases at J, with 20 bases in the middle. Germline CDR1 and CDR2: SEHNR and FQNEAQ (reference sequence). The CDR3 has 16 residues. The CDR3 spells CASLLLTTGSSYEQYF. Here the CDR3 DNA reads TGTGCCAGCCTCCTACTTACTACAGGTAGCTCCTACGAGCAGTACTTC.

This clonotype was observed a few times. The chain carries TRBV4-2 and TRBJ2-5; the match to TRBD1 covers 7 bases. CDR1 is LGHNA and CDR2 is YNFKEQ in the germline V gene. This CDR3 has 16 amino acids. With V trimmed by 2 bases and J by 5 bases, 11 bases remained unmatched. The CDR3 region is CASSQNDRDVTETQYF. CDR3 DNA: TGTGCCAGCAGCCAAAACGACAGGGACGTGACGGAGACCCAGTACTTC.

The CDR3, as DNA: TGTGCCAGCAGCCGAGACGTTGCTGAAGCTTTCTTT. It specifies CASSRDVAEAFF. The chain couples TRBV7-9 to TRBJ1-1; D gene ambiguous. Germline CDR1 and CDR2: SEHNR and FQNEAQ (reference sequence). This CDR3 is built from 12 residues. V lost 5 bases and J 6 bases, leaving 10 bases between the germline ends.

The V call is TRBV4-1, the J call TRBJ1-1; a possible D gene is TRBD1 (6 bases). The V gene lost 0 bases and the J gene lost 4 bases, with 24 bases spanning the gap. From germline, CDR1 is MGHRA and CDR2 YSYEKL. This CDR3 contains 19 residues. The CDR3 DNA is TGCGCCAGCAGCCAAGATATCGTTATCGGGGGGGCCTTTCGCACTGAAGCTTTCTTT. The encoded protein is CASSQDIVIGGAFRTEAFF.